This T cell receptor (beta chain) was identified during a study of T cells in Graves' hyperthyroidism and ophthalmopathy. TCR beta CDR3 regions were amplified from RNA. The HTBI primer set drove a first-round RT-PCR of the TCR CDR3. Each CDR3 protein is one row after TCRdb ran MiXCR on the multiplex PCR reads. The table includes 650,000 to 700,000 distinct CDR3 sequences, 15% to 20% detected once. The CDR3 extends over 16 amino acids. Germline V gives CDR1 SGHTA, CDR2 FQGTGA. The ends lost 3 bases at V and 3 bases at J; junction bases unmatched: 6. Points from the study as a whole: The model foresaw ophthalmopathy a median roughly 6.5 months prior to onset. In the blood, most expanded thyroid clonotypes above 0.001 appeared as well.

Note on this clonotype: Its antigen is as yet unknown.

The chain uses TRBV7-3 and TRBJ2-2, with 8 bases fitting TRBD2. This sequence originates from a man aged 45 to 65 with Graves' hyperthyroidism. The source material was blood. DNA for the CDR3: TGTGCCAGCAGCTTTTCGGGAGGGCCGTACACCGGGGAGCTGTTTTTT. Residues: CASSFSGGPYTGELFF.